This entry concerns a single T cell receptor (beta chain). This sample is part of a study of blood T cell repertoires in COVID-19. Study-level information: Sources were T cells, B-cell-depleted T cells, or PBMCs; the material itself was cDNA or gDNA.

Trimming took 6 bases from V and 11 from J, leaving 19 bases between them. This CDR3 has 13 residues. Seattle researchers signed up patients amid active infection and tracked them longitudinally. In the original processing: Nucleated cell number was recorded as an estimate derived from reference gene primer amplification. Assay: immunoSEQ multiplex PCR; the TCRdb copy retains only in-frame clones and omits some. The V and J calls and clone size are taken from that table; D and trimming were inferred from the DNA. The table includes around 63,000 clones, approximately 72% detected once. The chain joins TRBV12-3 or TRBV12-4 to TRBJ1-1; D is uncertain. The sequence was obtained from a woman aged 70-85 years with COVID-19, enrolled during active disease. Sequences were obtained from peripheral blood. CDR3: CASSPSGGYGAFF. In DNA, the CDR3 is TGTGCCAGCAGCCCAAGCGGAGGGTACGGGGCTTTCTTT.